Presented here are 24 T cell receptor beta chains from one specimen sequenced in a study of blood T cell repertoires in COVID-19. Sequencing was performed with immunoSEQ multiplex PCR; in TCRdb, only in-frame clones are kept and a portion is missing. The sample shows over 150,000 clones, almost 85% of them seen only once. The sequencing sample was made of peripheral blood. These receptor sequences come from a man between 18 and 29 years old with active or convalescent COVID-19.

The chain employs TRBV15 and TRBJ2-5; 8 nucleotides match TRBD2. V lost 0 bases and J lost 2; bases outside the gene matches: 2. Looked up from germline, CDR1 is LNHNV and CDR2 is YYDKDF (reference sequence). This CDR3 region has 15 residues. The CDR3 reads CATSRDIAGQETQYF. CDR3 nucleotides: TGTGCCACCAGCAGAGATATAGCGGGGCAAGAGACCCAGTACTTC.

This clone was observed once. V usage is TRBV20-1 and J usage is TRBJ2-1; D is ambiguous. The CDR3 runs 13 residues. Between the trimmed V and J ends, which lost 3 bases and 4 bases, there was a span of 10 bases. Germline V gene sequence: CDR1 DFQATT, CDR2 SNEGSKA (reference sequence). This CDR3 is CSASPFLYNEQFF. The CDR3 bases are TGCAGTGCTAGTCCGTTCTTGTACAATGAGCAGTTCTTC.

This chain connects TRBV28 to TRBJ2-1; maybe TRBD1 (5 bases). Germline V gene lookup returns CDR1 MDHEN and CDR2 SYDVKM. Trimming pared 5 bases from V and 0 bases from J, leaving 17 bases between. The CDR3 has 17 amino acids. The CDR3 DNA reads TGTGCCAGCAGTCTTCCCCGAAGGCAGGGCTCCTACAATGAGCAGTTCTTC. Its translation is CASSLPRRQGSYNEQFF. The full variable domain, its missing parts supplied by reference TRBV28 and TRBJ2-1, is DVKVTQSSRYLVKRTGEKVFLECVQDMDHENMFWYRQDPGLGLRLIYFSYDVKMKEKGDIPEGYSVSREKKERFSLILESASTNQTSMYLCASSLPRRQGSYNEQFFGPGTRLTVL.

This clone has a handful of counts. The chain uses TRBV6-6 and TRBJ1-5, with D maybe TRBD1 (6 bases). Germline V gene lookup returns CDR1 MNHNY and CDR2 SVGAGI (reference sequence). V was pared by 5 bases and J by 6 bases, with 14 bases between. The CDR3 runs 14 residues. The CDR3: CASSHGNRVQPQHF. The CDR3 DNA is TGTGCCAGCAGTCACGGAAACAGGGTTCAGCCCCAGCATTTT.

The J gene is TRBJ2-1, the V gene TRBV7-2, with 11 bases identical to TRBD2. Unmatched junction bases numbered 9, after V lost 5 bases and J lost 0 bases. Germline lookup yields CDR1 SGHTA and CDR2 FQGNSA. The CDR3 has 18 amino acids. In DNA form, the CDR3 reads TGTGCCAGCAGCCTAGAGACTAGCGGGGCCGCCTCCTACAATGAGCAGTTCTTC. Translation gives CASSLETSGAASYNEQFF. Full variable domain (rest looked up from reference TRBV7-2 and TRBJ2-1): GAGVSQSPSNKVTEKGKDVELRCDPISGHTALYWYRQSLGQGLEFLIYFQGNSAPDKSGLPSDRFSAERTGGSVSTLTIQRTQQEDSAVYLCASSLETSGAASYNEQFFGPGTRLTVL.

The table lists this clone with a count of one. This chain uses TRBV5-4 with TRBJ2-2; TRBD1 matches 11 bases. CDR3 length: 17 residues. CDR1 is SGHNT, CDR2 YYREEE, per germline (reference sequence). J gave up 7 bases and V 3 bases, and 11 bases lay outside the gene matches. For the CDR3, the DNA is TGTGCCAGCAGCTCCTCCCCGGGACAGGGGGTGATCGGGGAGCTGTTTTTT. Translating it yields CASSSSPGQGVIGELFF.

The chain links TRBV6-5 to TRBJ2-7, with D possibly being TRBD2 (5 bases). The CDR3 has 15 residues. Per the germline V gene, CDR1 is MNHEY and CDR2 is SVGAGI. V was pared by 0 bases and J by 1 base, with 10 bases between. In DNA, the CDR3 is TGTGCCAGCAGTTACTCAGGTGGGGAGTCCTACGAGCAGTACTTC. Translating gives CASSYSGGESYEQYF.

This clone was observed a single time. CDR3 bases: TGTGCCAGCAGCTTAGGTAGCGGAGCTAGCACAGATACGCAGTATTTT. This encodes CASSLGSGASTDTQYF. The chain is built from TRBV11-3 and TRBJ2-3, with D maybe TRBD2 (6 bases). V lost 1 base and J lost 0, with 11 bases in between. This CDR3 comprises 16 residues. CDR1 and CDR2 from the germline V gene are SGHNT and YENEEA.

The CDR3 here is CASSYYGGFEDNEQFF. The CDR3 bases are TGTGCCAGCAGTTACTACGGTGGGTTTGAGGACAATGAGCAGTTCTTC. This chain connects TRBV6-5 to TRBJ2-1; the D is unclear. The germline V and J ends were trimmed by 1 base and 5 bases, with 15 bases remaining between them. This CDR3 has 16 residues. Looked up from germline, CDR1 is MNHEY and CDR2 is SVGAGI.

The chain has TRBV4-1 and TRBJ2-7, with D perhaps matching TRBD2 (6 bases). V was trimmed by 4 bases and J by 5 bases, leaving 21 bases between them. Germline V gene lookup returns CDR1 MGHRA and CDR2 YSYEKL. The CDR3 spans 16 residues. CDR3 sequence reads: CASSLQPGGRINEQYF. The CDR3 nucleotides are TGCGCCAGCAGCCTCCAACCCGGGGGACGGATCAACGAGCAGTACTTC.

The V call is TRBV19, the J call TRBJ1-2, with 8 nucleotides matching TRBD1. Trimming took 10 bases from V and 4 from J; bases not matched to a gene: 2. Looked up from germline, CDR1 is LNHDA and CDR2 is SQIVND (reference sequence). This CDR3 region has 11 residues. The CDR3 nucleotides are TGTGCCACAGACAGGGGCTATGGCTACACCTTC. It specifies CATDRGYGYTF. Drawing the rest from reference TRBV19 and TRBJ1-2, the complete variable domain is DGGITQSPKYLFRKEGQNVTLSCEQNLNHDAMYWYRQDPGQGLRLIYYSQIVNDFQKGDIAEGYSVSREKKESFPLTVTSAQKNPTAFYLCATDRGYGYTFGSGTRLTVV.

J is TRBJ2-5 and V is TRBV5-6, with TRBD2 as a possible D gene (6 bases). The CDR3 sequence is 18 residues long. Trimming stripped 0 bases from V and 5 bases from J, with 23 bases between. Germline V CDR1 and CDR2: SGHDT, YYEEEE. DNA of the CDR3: TGTGCCAGCAGCTTGGATGGGGAGCGGGCGTTAACGGGGGAGACCCAGTACTTC. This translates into CASSLDGERALTGETQYF. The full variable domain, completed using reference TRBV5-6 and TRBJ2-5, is DAGVTQSPTHLIKTRGQQVTLRCSPKSGHDTVSWYQQALGQGPQFIFQYYEEEERQRGNFPDRFSGHQFPNYSSELNVNALLLGDSALYLCASSLDGERALTGETQYFGPGTRLLVL.

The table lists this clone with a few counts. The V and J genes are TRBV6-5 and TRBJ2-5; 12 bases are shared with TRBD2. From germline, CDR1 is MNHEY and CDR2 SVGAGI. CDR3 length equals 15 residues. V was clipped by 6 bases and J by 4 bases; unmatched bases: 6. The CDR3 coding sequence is TGTGCCAGCAGCGCACTAGCGGGGGGTGTAGAGACCCAGTACTTC. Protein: CASSALAGGVETQYF.

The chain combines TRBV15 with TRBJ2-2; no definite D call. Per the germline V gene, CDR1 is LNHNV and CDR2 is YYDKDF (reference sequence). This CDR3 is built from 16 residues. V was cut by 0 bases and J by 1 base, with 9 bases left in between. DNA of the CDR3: TGTGCCACCAGCAGAGATCTCGCAGAGAACACCGGGGAGCTGTTTTTT. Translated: CATSRDLAENTGELFF.

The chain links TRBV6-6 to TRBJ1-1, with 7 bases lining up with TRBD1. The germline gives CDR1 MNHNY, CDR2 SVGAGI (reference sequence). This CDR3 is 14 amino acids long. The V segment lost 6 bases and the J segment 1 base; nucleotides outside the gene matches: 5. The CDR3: CASSHRTGNTEAFF. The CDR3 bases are TGTGCCAGCAGCCACCGGACAGGGAACACTGAAGCTTTCTTT.

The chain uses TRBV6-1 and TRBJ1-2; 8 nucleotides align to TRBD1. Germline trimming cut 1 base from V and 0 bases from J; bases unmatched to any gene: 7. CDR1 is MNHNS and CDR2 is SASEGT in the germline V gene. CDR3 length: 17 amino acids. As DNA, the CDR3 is TGTGCCAGCAGTGAAGGACAGGGGAAGTGGGCTAACTATGGCTACACCTTC. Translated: CASSEGQGKWANYGYTF.

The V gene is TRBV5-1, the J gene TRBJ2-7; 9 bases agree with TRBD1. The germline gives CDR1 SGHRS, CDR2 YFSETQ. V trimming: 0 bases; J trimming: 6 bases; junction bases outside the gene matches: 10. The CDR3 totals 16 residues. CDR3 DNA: TGCGCCAGCAGCTTGGAAACCGGGACAGGGTCGGGCGAGCAGTACTTC. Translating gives CASSLETGTGSGEQYF.

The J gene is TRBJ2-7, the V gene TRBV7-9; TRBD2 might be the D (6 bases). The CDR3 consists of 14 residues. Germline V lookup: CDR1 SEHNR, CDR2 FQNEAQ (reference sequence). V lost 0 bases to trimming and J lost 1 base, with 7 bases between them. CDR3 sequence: CASSLAGGSYEQYF. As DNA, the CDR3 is TGTGCCAGCAGCTTAGCGGGAGGTTCCTACGAGCAGTACTTC.

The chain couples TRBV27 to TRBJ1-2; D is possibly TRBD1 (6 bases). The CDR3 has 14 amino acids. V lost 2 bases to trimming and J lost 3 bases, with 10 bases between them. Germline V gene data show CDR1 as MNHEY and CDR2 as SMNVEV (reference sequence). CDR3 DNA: TGTGCCAGCAGTTTAAGGCAGGGGTACTATGGCTACACCTTC. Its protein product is CASSLRQGYYGYTF.

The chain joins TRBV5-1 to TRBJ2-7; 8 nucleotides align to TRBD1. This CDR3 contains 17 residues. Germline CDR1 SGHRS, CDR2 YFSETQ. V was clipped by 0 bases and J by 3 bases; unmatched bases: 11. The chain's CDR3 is CASSLAPGQGLYYEQYF. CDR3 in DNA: TGCGCCAGCAGCTTGGCCCCTGGACAGGGATTATACTACGAGCAGTACTTC. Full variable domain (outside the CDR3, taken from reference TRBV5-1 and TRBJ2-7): KAGVTQTPRYLIKTRGQQVTLSCSPISGHRSVSWYQQTPGQGLQFLFEYFSETQRNKGNFPGRFSGRQFSNSRSEMNVSTLELGDSALYLCASSLAPGQGLYYEQYFGPGTRLTVT.

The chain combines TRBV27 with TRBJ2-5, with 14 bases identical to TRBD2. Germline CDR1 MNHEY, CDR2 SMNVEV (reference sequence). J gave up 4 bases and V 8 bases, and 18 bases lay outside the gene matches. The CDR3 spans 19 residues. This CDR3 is CASGERGTSGGVLRETQYF. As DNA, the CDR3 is TGTGCCAGCGGGGAAAGAGGGACTAGCGGGGGTGTTTTGCGAGAGACCCAGTACTTC.

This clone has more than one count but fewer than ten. In DNA, the CDR3 is TGTGCCAGTAGTATTCGTGACAGAACCTATAATTCACCCCTCCACTTT. Its protein is CASSIRDRTYNSPLHF. This sequence joins TRBV19 and TRBJ1-6; D possibly corresponds to TRBD1 (5 bases). The CDR3 has 16 amino acids. CDR1 and CDR2 from the germline V gene are LNHDA and SQIVND (reference sequence). Trimming shortened V by 3 bases and J by 2 bases, and 11 bases separated the two germline ends.

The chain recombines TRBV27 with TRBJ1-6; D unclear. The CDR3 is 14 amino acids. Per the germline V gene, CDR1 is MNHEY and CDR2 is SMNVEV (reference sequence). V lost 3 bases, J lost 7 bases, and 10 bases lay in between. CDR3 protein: CASSLRQINSPLHF. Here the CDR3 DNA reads TGTGCCAGCAGTTTGCGGCAGATAAATTCACCCCTCCACTTT.

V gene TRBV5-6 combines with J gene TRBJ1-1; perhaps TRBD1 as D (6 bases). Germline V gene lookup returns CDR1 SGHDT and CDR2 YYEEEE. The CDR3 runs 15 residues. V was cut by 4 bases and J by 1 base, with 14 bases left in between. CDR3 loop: CASSAPDRPNTEAFF. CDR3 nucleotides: TGTGCCAGCAGCGCCCCGGACAGACCGAACACTGAAGCTTTCTTT.